Listed below are T cell receptor beta chains from one sample, sequenced in a study of T cell repertoires in cytomegalovirus infection. In TCRdb, the reads were re-called with MiXCR into one record per CDR3 protein. The data contain over 150,000 distinct CDR3 sequences, about 18% of them singletons. The specimen sequenced was CD8+ T cells from PBMCs. The receptors here all came from a human donor in good health (CMV status not recorded). Some clones in this sample may be carry-over from other donors' samples. CDR3s include the opening cysteine and the closing phenylalanine or tryptophan. The D gene is left open where the match is weak.

J,V,D,CDR3
TRBJ1-4,TRBV29-1,.,CSVGRFNEKLFF
TRBJ2-1,TRBV30,TRBD2,CAWTRGGYNEQFF
TRBJ2-5,TRBV4-1,.,CASSLLPGAGETQYF
TRBJ1-1,TRBV7-9,.,CASSLPNMNTEAFF
TRBJ2-1,TRBV5-4,TRBD2,CASSLGSGGAPYNEQFF
TRBJ2-7,TRBV7-6,.,CASNLGVSEQYF
TRBJ2-1,TRBV6-6,.,CASSYEVGAGIYSYNEQFF
TRBJ2-1,TRBV27,TRBD2,CASKNSGGTSYNEQFF
TRBJ1-1,TRBV5-1,.,CASSFGNLAMNTEAFF
TRBJ2-3,TRBV6-5,TRBD1,CASSYPRTGGTDTQYF
TRBJ2-7,TRBV7-2,.,CASSWGTGDYEQYF
TRBJ1-2,TRBV12-3/TRBV12-4,.,CASSLTRDTRTNYGYTF
TRBJ2-3,TRBV28,.,CASSRGQGGGTDTQYF
TRBJ1-1,TRBV15,TRBD1,CATSRTRGSTEAFF
TRBJ1-4,TRBV7-9,.,CASSPREKLFF
TRBJ2-4,TRBV4-1,.,CASSQDRAGLNIQYF
TRBJ1-2,TRBV29-1,TRBD1,CSVIARGPYDGYTF
TRBJ2-1,TRBV12-3/TRBV12-4,.,CASSFEGLAGHGEQFF
TRBJ1-1,TRBV5-1,TRBD1,CASSWRTGTGLAGTEAFF
TRBJ1-5,TRBV7-6,.,CASSLYQGSAGYSNQPQHF
TRBJ2-1,TRBV7-9,.,CASSSEEAYNEQFF
TRBJ2-1,TRBV28,TRBD2,CASSRWGGNEQFF
TRBJ1-3,TRBV7-2,TRBD1,CASSRTGSGNTIYF
TRBJ2-5,TRBV12-3/TRBV12-4,.,CASRVYQETQYF
TRBJ2-7,TRBV6-2/TRBV6-3,TRBD1,CASSYATRGFYEQYF
TRBJ2-7,TRBV6-2/TRBV6-3,.,CASSSRDSYEQYF
TRBJ1-2,TRBV12-3/TRBV12-4,.,CASSLEIYDSSNGYTF
TRBJ2-1,TRBV12-3/TRBV12-4,TRBD1,CASTTWSGTGIGNEQFF
TRBJ2-7,TRBV7-2,.,CASSLLRDEQYF
TRBJ2-3,TRBV20-1,.,CSASQADTQYF
TRBJ2-7,TRBV7-2,.,CASSHNLAGSSYEQYF
TRBJ1-1,TRBV7-2,.,CASSLTRRGRARNTEAFF
TRBJ1-4,TRBV6-2/TRBV6-3,.,CASSYEGGNEKLFF